This T cell receptor (beta chain) originates from a study of cytomegalovirus exposure and HLA in healthy donors. Primers for the PCR totalled 60 Vbeta and 13 Jbeta. The assay was immunoSEQ multiplex PCR, and TCRdb's table has in-frame clones only and misses some. Of about 140,000 clones in the sample, 76% were seen once. V trimming: 2 bases; J trimming: 0 bases; junction bases outside the gene matches: 11. The CDR3 spans 18 residues. The germline gives CDR1 GTSNPN, CDR2 SVGIG (reference sequence). Whole-study results and caveats: Immune exposure was documented only through CMV serostatus.

In regard to this clone: Antigen unknown.

Input material: PBMCs. This TCR came from a man aged 18 to 30 in good health and CMV-seronegative. This chain connects TRBV30 to TRBJ2-7; 12 positions agree with TRBD1. Written as DNA, the CDR3 is TGTGCCTGGAGTAGGGTTCCGGGGACAGGGGGCGGCTCCTACGAGCAGTACTTC. This codes for CAWSRVPGTGGGSYEQYF. Full variable domain (rest looked up from reference TRBV30 and TRBJ2-7): SQTIHQWPATLVQPVGSPLSLECTVEGTSNPNLYWYRQAAGRGLQLLFYSVGIGQISSEVPQNLSASRPQDRQFILSSKKLLLSDSGFYLCAWSRVPGTGGGSYEQYFGPGTRLTVT.